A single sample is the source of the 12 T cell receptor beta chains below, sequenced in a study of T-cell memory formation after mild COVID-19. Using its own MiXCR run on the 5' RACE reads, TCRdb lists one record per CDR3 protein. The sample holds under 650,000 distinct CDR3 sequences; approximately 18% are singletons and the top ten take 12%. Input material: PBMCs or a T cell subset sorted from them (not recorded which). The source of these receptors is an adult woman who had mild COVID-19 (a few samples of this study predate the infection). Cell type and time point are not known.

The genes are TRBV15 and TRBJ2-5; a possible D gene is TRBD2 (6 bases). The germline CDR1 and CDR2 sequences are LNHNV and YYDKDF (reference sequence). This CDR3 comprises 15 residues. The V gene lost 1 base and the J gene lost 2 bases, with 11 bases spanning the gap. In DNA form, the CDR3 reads TGTGCCACCAGCAGAGGTGGAGGGGAACAAGAGACCCAGTACTTC. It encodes CATSRGGGEQETQYF.

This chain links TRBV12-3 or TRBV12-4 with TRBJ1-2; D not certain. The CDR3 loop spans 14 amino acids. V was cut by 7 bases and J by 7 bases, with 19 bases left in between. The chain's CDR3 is CASMAGSGYSGYTF. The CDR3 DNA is TGTGCCAGCATGGCCGGCTCGGGATATAGTGGCTACACCTTC.

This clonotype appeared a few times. The CDR3 is CASSISMGQHSYEQYF. The CDR3 nucleotides read TGTGCCAGTAGTATTTCTATGGGTCAGCACTCCTACGAGCAGTACTTC. This chain uses TRBV19 with TRBJ2-7; D uncertain. This CDR3 has 16 residues. V lost 3 bases to trimming and J lost 0 bases, with 15 bases between them. Germline CDR1 and CDR2: LNHDA and SQIVND (reference sequence). The variable domain in full, with the rest retrieved from reference TRBV19 and TRBJ2-7, is DGGITQSPKYLFRKEGQNVTLSCEQNLNHDAMYWYRQDPGQGLRLIYYSQIVNDFQKGDIAEGYSVSREKKESFPLTVTSAQKNPTAFYLCASSISMGQHSYEQYFGPGTRLTVT.

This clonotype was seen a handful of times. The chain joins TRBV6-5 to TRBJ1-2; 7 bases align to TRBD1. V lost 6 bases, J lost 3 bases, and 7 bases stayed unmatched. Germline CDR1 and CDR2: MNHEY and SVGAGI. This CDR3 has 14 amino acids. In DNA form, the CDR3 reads TGTGCCAGCAGCCGAGACAGGGTTCACTATGGCTACACCTTC. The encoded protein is CASSRDRVHYGYTF.

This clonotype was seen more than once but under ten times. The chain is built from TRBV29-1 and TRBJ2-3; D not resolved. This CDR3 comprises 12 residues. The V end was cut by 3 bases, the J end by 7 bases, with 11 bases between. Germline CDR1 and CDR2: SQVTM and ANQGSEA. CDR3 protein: CSVEDQPYTQYF. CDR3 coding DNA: TGCAGCGTTGAGGACCAACCTTATACGCAGTATTTT.

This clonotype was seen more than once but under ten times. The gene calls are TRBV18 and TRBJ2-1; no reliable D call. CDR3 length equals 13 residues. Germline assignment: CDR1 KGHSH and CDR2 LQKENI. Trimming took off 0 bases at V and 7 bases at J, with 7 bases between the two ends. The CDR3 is CASSPPPPNEQFF. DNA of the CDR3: TGTGCCAGCTCACCACCACCGCCTAATGAGCAGTTCTTC. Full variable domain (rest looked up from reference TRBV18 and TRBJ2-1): NAGVMQNPRHLVRRRGQEARLRCSPMKGHSHVYWYRQLPEEGLKFMVYLQKENIIDESGMPKERFSAEFPKEGPSILRIQQVVRGDSAAYFCASSPPPPNEQFFGPGTRLTVL.

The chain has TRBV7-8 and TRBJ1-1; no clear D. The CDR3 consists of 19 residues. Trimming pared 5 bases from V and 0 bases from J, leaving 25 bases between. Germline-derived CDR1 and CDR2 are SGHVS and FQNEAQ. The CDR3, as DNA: TGTGCCAGCAGCGGCCCAAAGGAGATCCCCTACCCCTTGAACACTGAAGCTTTCTTT. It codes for CASSGPKEIPYPLNTEAFF.

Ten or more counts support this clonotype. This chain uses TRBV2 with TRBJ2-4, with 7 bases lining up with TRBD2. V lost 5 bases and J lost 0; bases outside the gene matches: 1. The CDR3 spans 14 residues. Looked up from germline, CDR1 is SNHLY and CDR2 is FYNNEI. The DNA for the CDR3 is TGTGCCAGCAGTTTAGCGGGAGCCAAAAACATTCAGTACTTC. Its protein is CASSLAGAKNIQYF.

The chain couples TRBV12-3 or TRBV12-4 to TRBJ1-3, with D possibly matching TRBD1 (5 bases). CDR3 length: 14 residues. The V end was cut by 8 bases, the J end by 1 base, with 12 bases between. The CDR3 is CASRGQSSGNTIYF. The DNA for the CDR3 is TGTGCCAGCCGAGGACAATCATCTGGAAACACCATATATTTT.

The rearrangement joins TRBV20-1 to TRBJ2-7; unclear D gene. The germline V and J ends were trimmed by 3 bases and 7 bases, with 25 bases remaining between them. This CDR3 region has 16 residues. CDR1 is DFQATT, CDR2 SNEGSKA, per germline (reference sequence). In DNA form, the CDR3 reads TGCAGTGCTAGCTCCACCTTAACGACGGTACTCGGGGAGCAGTACTTC. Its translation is CSASSTLTTVLGEQYF.

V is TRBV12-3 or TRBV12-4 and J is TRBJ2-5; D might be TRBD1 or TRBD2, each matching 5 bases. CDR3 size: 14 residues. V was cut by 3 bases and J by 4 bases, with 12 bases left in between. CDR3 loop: CASSLIGTGETQYF. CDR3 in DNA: TGTGCCAGCAGTTTGATAGGGACGGGAGAGACCCAGTACTTC.

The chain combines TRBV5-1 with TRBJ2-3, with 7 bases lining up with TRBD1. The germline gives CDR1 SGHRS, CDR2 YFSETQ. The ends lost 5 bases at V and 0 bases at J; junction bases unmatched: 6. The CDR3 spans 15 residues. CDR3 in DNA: TGCGCCAGCAGACCGGGACAGATAAGCACAGATACGCAGTATTTT. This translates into CASRPGQISTDTQYF.